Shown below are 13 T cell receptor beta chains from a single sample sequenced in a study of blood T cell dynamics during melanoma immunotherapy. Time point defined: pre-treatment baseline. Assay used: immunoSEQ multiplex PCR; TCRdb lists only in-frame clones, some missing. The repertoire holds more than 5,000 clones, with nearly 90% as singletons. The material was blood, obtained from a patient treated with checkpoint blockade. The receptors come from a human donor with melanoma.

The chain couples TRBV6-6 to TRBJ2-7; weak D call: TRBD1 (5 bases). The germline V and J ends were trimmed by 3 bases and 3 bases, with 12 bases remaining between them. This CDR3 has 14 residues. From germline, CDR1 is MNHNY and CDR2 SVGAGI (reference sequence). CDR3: CASSYRQGGYEQYF. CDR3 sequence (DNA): TGTGCCAGCAGTTATCGGCAGGGCGGCTACGAGCAGTACTTC.

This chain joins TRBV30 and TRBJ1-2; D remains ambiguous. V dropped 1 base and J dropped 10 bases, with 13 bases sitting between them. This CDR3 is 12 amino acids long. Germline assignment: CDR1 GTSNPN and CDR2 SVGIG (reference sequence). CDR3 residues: CAWSAPTAAYTF. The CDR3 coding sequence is TGTGCCTGGAGTGCCCCGACCGCCGCCTACACCTTC.

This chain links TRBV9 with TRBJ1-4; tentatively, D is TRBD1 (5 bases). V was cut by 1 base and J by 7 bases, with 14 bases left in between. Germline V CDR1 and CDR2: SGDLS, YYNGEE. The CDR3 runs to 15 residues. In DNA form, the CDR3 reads TGTGCCAGCAGCGTATTAGGGGCACGGGGTGAAAAACTGTTTTTT. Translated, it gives CASSVLGARGEKLFF.

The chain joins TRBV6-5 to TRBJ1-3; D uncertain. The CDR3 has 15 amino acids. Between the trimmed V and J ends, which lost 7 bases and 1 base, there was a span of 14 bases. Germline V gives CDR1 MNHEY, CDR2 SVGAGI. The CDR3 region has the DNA TGTGCCAGCACCAAAGCGCCCGGGTCTGGAAACACCATATATTTT. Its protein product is CASTKAPGSGNTIYF.

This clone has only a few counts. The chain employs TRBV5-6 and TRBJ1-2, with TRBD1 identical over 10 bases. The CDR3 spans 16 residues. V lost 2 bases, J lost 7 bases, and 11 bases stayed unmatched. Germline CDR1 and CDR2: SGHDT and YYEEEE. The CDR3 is CASSLPTTGGSSGYTF. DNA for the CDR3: TGTGCCAGCAGCTTACCCACGACAGGGGGCAGTTCTGGCTACACCTTC.

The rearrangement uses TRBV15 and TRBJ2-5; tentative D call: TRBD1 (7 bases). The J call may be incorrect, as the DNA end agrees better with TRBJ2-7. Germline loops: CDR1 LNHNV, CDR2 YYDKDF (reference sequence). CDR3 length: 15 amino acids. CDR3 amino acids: CATSRNAGQPHEQYF. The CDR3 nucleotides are TGTGCCACCAGCAGAAATGCGGGACAGCCACACGAGCAGTACTTC.

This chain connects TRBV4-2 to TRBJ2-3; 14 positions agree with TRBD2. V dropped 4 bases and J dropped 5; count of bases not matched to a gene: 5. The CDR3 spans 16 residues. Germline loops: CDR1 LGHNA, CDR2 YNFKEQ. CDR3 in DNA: TGTGCCAGCAGCCTTGGGACTAGCGGGAGTCGAGATACGCAGTATTTT. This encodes CASSLGTSGSRDTQYF.

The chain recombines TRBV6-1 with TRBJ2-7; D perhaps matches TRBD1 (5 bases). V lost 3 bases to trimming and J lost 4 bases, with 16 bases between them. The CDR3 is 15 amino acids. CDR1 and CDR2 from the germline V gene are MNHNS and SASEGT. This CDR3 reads CASSDGIPGPYEQYF. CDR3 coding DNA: TGTGCCAGCAGTGATGGGATCCCAGGGCCTTACGAGCAGTACTTC.

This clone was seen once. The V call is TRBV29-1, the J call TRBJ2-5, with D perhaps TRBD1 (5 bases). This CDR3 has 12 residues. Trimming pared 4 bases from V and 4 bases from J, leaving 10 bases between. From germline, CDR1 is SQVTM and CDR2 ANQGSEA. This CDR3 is CSVVNRGETQYF. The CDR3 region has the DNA TGCAGCGTTGTTAATAGGGGAGAGACCCAGTACTTC.

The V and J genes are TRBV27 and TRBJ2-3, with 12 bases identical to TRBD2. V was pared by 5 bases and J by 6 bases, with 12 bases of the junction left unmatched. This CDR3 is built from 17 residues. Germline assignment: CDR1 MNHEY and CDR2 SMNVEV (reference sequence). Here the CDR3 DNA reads TGTGCCAGCAGTCCCCAACAACTAGCGGGGGGAGGGGATACGCAGTATTTT. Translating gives CASSPQQLAGGGDTQYF.

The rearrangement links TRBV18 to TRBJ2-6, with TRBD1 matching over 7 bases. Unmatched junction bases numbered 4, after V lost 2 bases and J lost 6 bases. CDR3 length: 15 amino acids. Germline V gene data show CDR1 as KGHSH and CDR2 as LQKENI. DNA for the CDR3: TGTGCCAGCTCACCAGGGACAGCGCAGGCCAACGTCCTGACTTTC. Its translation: CASSPGTAQANVLTF.

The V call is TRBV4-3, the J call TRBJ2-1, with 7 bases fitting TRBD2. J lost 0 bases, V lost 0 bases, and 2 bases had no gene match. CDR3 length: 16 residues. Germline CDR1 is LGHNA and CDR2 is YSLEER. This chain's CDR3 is CASSQEGLLSYNEQFF. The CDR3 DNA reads TGCGCCAGCAGCCAAGAGGGACTACTCTCCTACAATGAGCAGTTCTTC.

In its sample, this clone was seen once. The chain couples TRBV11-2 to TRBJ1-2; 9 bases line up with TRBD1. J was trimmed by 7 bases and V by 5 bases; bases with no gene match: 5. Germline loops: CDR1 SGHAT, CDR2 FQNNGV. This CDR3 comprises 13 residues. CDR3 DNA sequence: TGTGCCAGCAGCCCGGACAGGGGCGTTGGCTACACCTTC. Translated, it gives CASSPDRGVGYTF.